The 12 T cell receptor beta chains presented below share a single source sample, sequenced in a study of tumor and adjacent non-tumor tissue in lung cancer. Three rounds of nested PCR, following a modified ARM-PCR protocol, produced the TCRbeta library. TCRdb fed the multiplex PCR reads into MiXCR, producing one record per CDR3 protein. The sample shows 90,000 to 100,000 distinct CDR3 sequences, more than 80% of them seen only once. RNA was extracted from bulk tissue without any cell sorting. More than 3 cm separated this lung sample from the edge of the tumor. Source material: distant non-tumor lung tissue. The receptor set was obtained from a man aged 55-75 years with small cell lung cancer.

Ten or more counts support this clonotype. The chain links TRBV5-5 to TRBJ2-7, with TRBD2 as a possible D gene (6 bases). Trimming took 1 base from V and 0 from J, leaving 20 bases between them. Germline V gene lookup returns CDR1 SGHKS and CDR2 YYEKEE (reference sequence). The CDR3 contains 18 residues. CDR3 nucleotides: TGTGCCAGCAGCTTGTGGGTCAAAAAACGGGGGAGCTCCTACGAGCAGTACGTC. Translated, it gives CASSLWVKKRGSSYEQYV.

This clonotype has a single count. The genes are TRBV6-2 or TRBV6-3 and TRBJ1-5; 9 positions agree with TRBD1. The germline V gene encodes CDR1 MNHEY and CDR2 SVGEGT. The CDR3 is 15 residues long. The CDR3 DNA follows: TGTGCTAGGAGCGGGCCCGGACAGGGGAATCAGCCCCAGCATTTT. This translates into CARSGPGQGNQPQHF.

This rearrangement joins TRBV10-3 to TRBJ2-7; TRBD2 matches 8 bases. The CDR3 is 15 residues long. Germline V lookup: CDR1 ENHRY, CDR2 SYGVKD. As DNA, the CDR3 is TGTACCATCAGTGAGGGGACTAGTGGGATTTACGAGCAGTACGTC. This gives the protein CTISEGTSGIYEQYV.

This chain uses TRBV6-1 with TRBJ2-7; 7 bases agree with TRBD1. The CDR3 has 14 residues. Germline assignment: CDR1 MNHNS and CDR2 SASEGT. CDR3 loop: CAISVQGEGYEQYV. The DNA of the CDR3 is TGTGCCATCAGTGTCCAGGGGGAAGGATACGAGCAGTACGTC.

Comments on this clonotype: At one boundary the junction diverges from the germline segment, which might be a read error. This chain connects TRBV20-1 to TRBJ2-4; D ambiguous. Per germline, CDR1 DFQATT and CDR2 SNEGSKA (reference sequence). The CDR3 has 13 amino acids. The CDR3 spells CSASLIAKDIQYF. The CDR3, as DNA: TGCAGTGCTAGCTTGATAGCCAAAGACATTCAGTACTTC.

A remark on this clonotype: The conserved phenylalanine or tryptophan normally closing the CDR3 is absent here, so this likely arose from a read error. This chain links TRBV11-2 with TRBJ2-2; 9 nucleotides agree with TRBD1. Germline lookup yields CDR1 SGHAT and CDR2 FQNNGV. The CDR3 covers 14 residues. The CDR3 loop reads CASHGTGNTGELFL. Written as DNA, the CDR3 is TGTGCCAGCCACGGGACAGGGAACACAGGGGAGCTGTTTCTT.

Comments on this clonotype: At one end, the junction sequence differs from germline, possibly due to a read error. The gene calls are TRBV5-1 and TRBJ2-2, with D perhaps assigned TRBD1 or TRBD2 (5 bases each). This CDR3 comprises 16 residues. Germline V lookup: CDR1 SGHRS, CDR2 YFSETQ. The CDR3 bases are TGCGCCAGCAGCTTGGAGACCGGGACCTACACCGGGGACCTGCTTTTT. This encodes CASSLETGTYTGDLLF.

With respect to this clonotype: At one end the junction does not follow the germline gene, possibly because of a read error. The V gene is TRBV12-3 or TRBV12-4, the J gene TRBJ1-2; D gene ambiguous. The CDR3 is 13 residues long. The CDR3 loop reads CDSSLRDSYGYTF. DNA for the CDR3: TGTGACAGCAGCCTTCGGGATAGCTATGGCTACACCTTC.

On this clonotype itself: At one end the junction does not follow the germline gene, possibly because of a read error. The rearrangement joins TRBV29-1 to TRBJ1-1; possible D gene TRBD1, 5 bases. The V gene's germline CDR1 is SQVTM and CDR2 ANQGSEA. There are 14 residues in the CDR3. The CDR3 protein is CRVGPAGLNTEAFF. DNA for the CDR3: TGCAGAGTTGGCCCGGCAGGGCTGAACACTGAAGCTTTCTTT.

V gene TRBV11-2 combines with J gene TRBJ2-5, with 7 bases identical to TRBD2. The end of the DNA is better explained by TRBJ2-7, so the J call may be wrong. The CDR3 consists of 17 residues. CDR1 SGHAT and CDR2 FQNNGV come from the germline V gene. The CDR3 here is CASSPLSGAAGTYEQYF. CDR3 sequence (DNA): TGTGCCAGCAGCCCCCTATCCGGGGCAGCGGGAACATACGAGCAGTACTTC.

This chain links TRBV13 with TRBJ1-1; weak D call: TRBD1 (5 bases). The germline CDR1 and CDR2 sequences are PRHDT and FYEKMQ (reference sequence). The CDR3 has 12 amino acids. The CDR3 bases are TGTACTAGCAGCCCCCAGGGAACTGAAGCTTTCTTT. Encoded protein: CTSSPQGTEAFF.

The chain recombines TRBV20-1 with TRBJ2-2, with a tentative D call TRBD1 (7 bases). CDR3 length equals 16 residues. Between the trimmed V and J ends, which lost 0 bases and 7 bases, there was a span of 18 bases. Germline V lookup: CDR1 DFQATT, CDR2 SNEGSKA (reference sequence). The CDR3 spells CSARDPTGTAGGELFF. The CDR3 nucleotides read TGCAGTGCTAGAGATCCTACCGGGACAGCGGGCGGGGAGCTGTTTTTT.